The source of this T cell receptor beta chain is a study of Graves' ophthalmopathy and Graves' hyperthyroidism. Study-wide background: No treatment had been given when peripheral blood was collected at initial diagnosis.

The sequenced template was RNA, covering the TCR beta CDR3 region. First-round RT-PCR with HTBI primers preceded a second-round multiplex PCR. TCRdb fed the multiplex PCR reads into MiXCR, producing one record per CDR3 protein. Found here are about 400,000 distinct CDR3 sequences, about 21% of them singletons; the top ten hold around 3.2%. This clonotype showed up just a few times. Exclusion criteria comprised other autoimmune diseases, uncontrolled infections, pregnancy or lactation in patients. The V gene lost 4 bases and the J gene lost 2 bases, with 14 bases spanning the gap. Germline CDR1 and CDR2: MGHRA and YSYEKL. The CDR3 sequence is 15 residues long.

Sequenced sample: peripheral blood. This chain links TRBV4-1 with TRBJ1-1; D is unresolved. This sequence was found in a woman under 30 with stable Graves' hyperthyroidism. CDR3 nucleotide sequence: TGCGCCAGCAGCCGGGCAACATCGGGCAACACTGAAGCTTTCTTT. It yields the protein CASSRATSGNTEAFF.